This T cell receptor beta chain is from a study of human T cells and chemical hapten exposure. Study-wide background: Minor volume differences among pooled libraries chiefly drove per-sample TCR yield variation.

Germline CDR1 reads SGHTA; CDR2 reads FQGNSA. Trimming cost V 5 bases and J 2 bases, with 22 bases left between them. The CDR3 is 17 residues long. By sample fraction, this clonotype is medium-sized. Whole blood that had not been fractionated was the source of extracted total RNA. TCRdb passed the 5' RACE reads through MiXCR, listing each CDR3 protein once. The repertoire holds roughly 82,000 distinct CDR3 sequences, with around a sixth as singletons. The chain carries TRBV7-2 and TRBJ2-7; the D call may be TRBD1 or TRBD2 (5 bases each). The sequence derives from a female donor in good health. CDR3 sequence reads: CASSPWPEGRGTYEQYF. In DNA form, the CDR3 reads TGTGCCAGCAGCCCGTGGCCCGAGGGGCGCGGAACCTACGAGCAGTACTTC.